The clone carrying this T cell receptor beta chain showed up many times. Its specificity is not known. Synthesis of cDNA was accomplished via 5'RACE employing 10-nucleotide random UMIs. TCRdb re-called the 5' RACE reads with MiXCR, one entry per CDR3 protein. The sample consists of 25,000 to 40,000 distinct CDR3 sequences, around 1.5% of them appearing once. Preparation of the unsorted libraries drew on 2 million PBMCs stored at -80 C. The sample is drawn from a study of neurological immune-mediated disorders. The study's findings and limits: The repertoires of 18 of 34 multiple sclerosis patients fell into one related-CDR3 cluster (a possible signature) under phylogenetic grouping.

After removal of 6 bases from V and 4 bases from J, the junction contained 5 bases not matched to a gene. CDR3 size: 14 residues. The V gene's germline CDR1 is LGHNT and CDR2 FRNRAP. V usage is TRBV12-5 and J usage is TRBJ1-2; 10 bases are a match to TRBD1. Sequenced: PBMCs. The TCR sequence derives from a woman aged 25 to 45 with multiple sclerosis. The CDR3 is CASGDRGQSYGYTF. The CDR3 nucleotides read TGTGCTAGTGGAGACAGGGGGCAGAGCTATGGCTACACCTTC. The full variable domain, its missing parts supplied by reference TRBV12-5 and TRBJ1-2, is DARVTQTPRHKVTEMGQEVTMRCQPILGHNTVFWYRQTMMQGLELLAYFRNRAPLDDSGMPKDRFSAEMPDATLATLKIQPSEPRDSAVYFCASGDRGQSYGYTFGSGTRLTVV.